This TCR beta chain was identified in a study of vaccination and CD4 T cells after COVID-19. Trimming took off 4 bases at V and 3 bases at J, with 17 bases between the two ends. Germline V gene data show CDR1 as KGHDR and CDR2 as SFDVKD. CDR3 length: 16 residues. Of note for this clonotype: The antigen is undetermined.

The Oncomine TCR Beta short-read assay was what sequenced the DNA obtained from cultured CD4+ T cells. In TCRdb, the PCR reads were re-called with MiXCR into one record per CDR3 protein. Here the sample spans 16,000 or so distinct CDR3 sequences, roughly 75% being singletons. Indicated treatment: approximately 11-day PBMC culture with coronavirus spike peptide pools or control peptides (ViraFEST assay). The sample was CD4+ T cells from blood, cultured in vitro, taken after SARS-CoV-2 vaccination. This receptor was taken from a human donor who received a COVID-19 vaccine. The chain has TRBV24-1 and TRBJ2-5, with D uncertain. This CDR3 reads CATSEPPWAAKETQYF. The DNA of the CDR3 is TGTGCCACCAGTGAACCCCCTTGGGCGGCTAAAGAGACCCAGTACTTC.